The rows below give T cell receptor beta chains drawn from one sample of a study of CD8+ T cells in alopecia areata. Data came from immunoSEQ multiplex PCR; TCRdb stores just in-frame clones and leaves some out. Of about 170,000 clones listed, about 61% are singletons. The sequences come from CD4+ T cells sorted from blood, collected at roughly week 55, from a patient treated with tofacitinib. The receptors derive from a human donor with alopecia areata. Both conserved end residues are part of each CDR3. The order of the fields is clone size, D gene, V gene, J gene, CDR3 protein, CDR3 DNA. D genes are given only for firm matches. Clone size is shown for a subset of rows, as once, few, many or a class of expanded clone.

.,TRBD1,TRBV6-1,TRBJ2-3,CASTARTGGDTQYF,TGTGCCAGCACAGCGCGGACAGGGGGAGATACGCAGTATTTT
once,TRBD1,TRBV4-1,TRBJ1-1,CASSQTGGLAFF,TGCGCCAGCAGCCAGACAGGGGGTTTGGCTTTCTTT
.,TRBD1,TRBV29-1,TRBJ2-5,CSGNTRTGGSETQYF,TGCAGCGGGAATACCCGGACAGGGGGCAGTGAGACCCAGTACTTC
.,TRBD1,TRBV27,TRBJ1-2,CASRPRTGGDGYTF,TGTGCCAGCAGACCCAGGACAGGAGGGGATGGCTACACCTTC
.,TRBD1,TRBV30,TRBJ2-3,CAWSRGSSDTQYF,TGTGCCTGGTCCAGGGGGTCATCGGATACGCAGTATTTT
.,.,TRBV5-1,TRBJ2-7,CASSPGDTAYEQYF,TGCGCCAGCAGCCCAGGGGACACTGCCTACGAGCAGTACTTC
few,TRBD2,TRBV6-5,TRBJ2-6,CASSYAGGPGANVLTF,TGTGCCAGCAGTTACGCGGGGGGTCCTGGGGCCAACGTCCTGACTTTC
few,.,TRBV7-9,TRBJ2-3,CASSFPPAIDTQYF,TGTGCCAGCAGCTTCCCCCCAGCTATTGATACGCAGTATTTT
.,.,TRBV6-5,TRBJ2-3,CASSYSFSSVDTQYF,TGTGCCAGCAGTTACTCTTTTTCGTCGGTAGATACGCAGTATTTT
once,.,TRBV5-1,TRBJ2-3,CASRPLAGTDTQYF,TGCGCCAGCCGCCCATTGGCGGGCACAGATACGCAGTATTTT
few,TRBD1,TRBV27,TRBJ2-6,CASSLWGPGQGANVLTF,TGTGCCAGCAGTTTATGGGGGCCGGGACAGGGGGCCAACGTCCTGACTTTC
once,TRBD1,TRBV5-1,TRBJ2-2,CASSFRTGANTGELFF,TGCGCCAGCAGCTTTCGGACAGGGGCGAACACCGGGGAGCTGTTTTTT
.,.,TRBV18,TRBJ1-5,CASSPTGLGNQPQHF,TGTGCCAGCTCACCTACAGGACTAGGGAATCAGCCCCAGCATTTT
.,.,TRBV14,TRBJ2-3,CASSRRGETEYF,TGTGCCAGCAGCCGACGCGGGGAGACGGAGTATTTT
.,TRBD1,TRBV12-5,TRBJ1-5,CASGQGTGVNQPQHF,TGTGCTAGTGGCCAAGGGACAGGCGTCAATCAGCCCCAGCATTTT
.,TRBD1,TRBV5-1,TRBJ2-2,CASSLQGDTGELFF,TGCGCCAGCAGCTTACAGGGGGACACCGGGGAGCTGTTTTTT
once,.,TRBV19,TRBJ1-2,CASSMDDGGYTF,TGTGCCAGTAGTATGGACGATGGTGGCTACACCTTC
.,.,TRBV29-1,TRBJ1-3,CSVTRGDGNTIYF,TGCAGCGTTACAAGGGGCGATGGAAACACCATATATTTT
.,TRBD1,TRBV29-1,TRBJ2-4,CSVEGGIGTGVRIQYF,TGCAGCGTTGAAGGTGGGATCGGGACAGGGGTTCGGATTCAGTACTTC
.,.,TRBV25-1,TRBJ2-4,CASSDPSSGTIQYF,TGTGCCAGCAGTGACCCCTCCTCGGGAACCATTCAGTACTTC
.,.,TRBV25-1,TRBJ1-6,CASSVGQGQLSPLHF,TGTGCCAGCAGTGTTGGGCAGGGTCAATTGTCACCCCTCCACTTT
.,.,TRBV7-2,TRBJ2-7,CASTSRTGGNYEQYF,TGTGCCAGCACCTCCCGGACTGGGGGAAACTACGAGCAGTACTTC
.,.,TRBV5-6,TRBJ2-4,CASSLFLRGGLAKNIQYF,TGTGCCAGCAGCTTGTTTTTGCGCGGCGGGTTAGCCAAAAACATTCAGTACTTC
.,TRBD1,TRBV9,TRBJ1-6,CASSVGDRGGGSPLHF,TGTGCCAGCAGCGTAGGGGACAGGGGCGGCGGTTCACCCCTCCACTTT
.,.,TRBV28,TRBJ2-5,CASSLAGQRQETQYF,TGTGCCAGCAGTTTAGCGGGACAGCGTCAAGAGACCCAGTACTTC
once,TRBD1,TRBV6-5,TRBJ1-2,CASSPPGTDYGYTF,TGTGCCAGCAGTCCTCCCGGGACAGACTATGGCTACACCTTC
once,.,TRBV7-2,TRBJ1-1,CASSFIWTEAFF,TGTGCCAGCAGCTTTATTTGGACTGAAGCTTTCTTT
.,TRBD1,TRBV2,TRBJ2-7,CASTPGQSYEQYF,TGTGCCAGCACCCCGGGACAGTCCTACGAGCAGTACTTC
few,.,TRBV6-6,TRBJ1-5,CASGRGQPQHF,TGTGCCAGCGGCCGGGGCCAGCCCCAGCATTTT
.,TRBD1,TRBV23-1,TRBJ2-5,CASSQSGTGAETQYF,TGCGCCAGCAGTCAATCCGGGACAGGGGCAGAGACCCAGTACTTC
once,.,TRBV18,TRBJ2-7,CASSPGKGEQYF,TGTGCCAGCTCACCCGGGAAGGGCGAGCAGTACTTC
once,TRBD1,TRBV28,TRBJ2-1,CATGDRGYNEQFF,TGTGCCACGGGGGACAGGGGATACAATGAGCAGTTCTTC
few,.,TRBV30,TRBJ2-1,CAWSVILNEQFF,TGTGCCTGGAGTGTAATATTGAATGAGCAGTTCTTC